These 2 T cell receptor beta chains were all obtained from the same sample, sequenced in a study of shared clonotypes between healthy human individuals. Naive-designated CD8 cells lacked CD45RO, were positively enriched for CCR7, and omitted terminally differentiated effector memory CD45RA+ cells. Libraries were prepared by immunoSEQ multiplex PCR; TCRdb keeps only in-frame clonotypes and omits some of them. The data show 2 million or so clones, just under 95% seen once. The source material was naive CD8+ T cells sorted from blood. The receptors come from a man between 18 and 29 years old in good health.

A single count supports this clone. This chain uses TRBV18 with TRBJ2-3; 8 bases are a match to TRBD2. Trimming at V came to 3 bases and at J to 2 bases, leaving 4 bases not matched to a gene. The CDR3 totals 15 residues. In germline, CDR1 is KGHSH, CDR2 LQKENI. The CDR3 spells CASSPERETTDTQYF. The CDR3 DNA reads TGTGCCAGCTCACCTGAGCGGGAGACCACAGATACGCAGTATTTT.

The V gene is TRBV25-1, the J gene TRBJ2-7; 8 bases fit TRBD1. The CDR3 is 13 amino acids. Germline assignment: CDR1 MGHDK and CDR2 SYGVNS. Unmatched junction bases numbered 6, after V lost 9 bases and J lost 2 bases. The CDR3: CASAGTGAYEQYF. CDR3 coding DNA: TGTGCCAGTGCCGGGACAGGAGCCTACGAGCAGTACTTC.